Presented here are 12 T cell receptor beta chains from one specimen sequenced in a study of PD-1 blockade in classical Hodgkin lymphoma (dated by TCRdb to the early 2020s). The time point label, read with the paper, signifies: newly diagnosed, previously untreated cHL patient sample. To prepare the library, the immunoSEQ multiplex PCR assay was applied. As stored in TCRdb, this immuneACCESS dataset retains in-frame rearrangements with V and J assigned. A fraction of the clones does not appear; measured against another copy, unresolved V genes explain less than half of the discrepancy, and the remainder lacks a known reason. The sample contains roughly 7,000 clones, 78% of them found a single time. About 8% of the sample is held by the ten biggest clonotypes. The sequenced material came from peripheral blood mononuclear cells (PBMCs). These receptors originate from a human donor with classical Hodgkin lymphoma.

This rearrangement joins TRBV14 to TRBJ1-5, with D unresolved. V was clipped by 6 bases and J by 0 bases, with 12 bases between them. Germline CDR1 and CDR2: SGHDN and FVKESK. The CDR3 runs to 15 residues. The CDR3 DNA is TGTGCCAGCAGGAGAGGACGGTATAGCAATCAGCCCCAGCATTTT. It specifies CASRRGRYSNQPQHF.

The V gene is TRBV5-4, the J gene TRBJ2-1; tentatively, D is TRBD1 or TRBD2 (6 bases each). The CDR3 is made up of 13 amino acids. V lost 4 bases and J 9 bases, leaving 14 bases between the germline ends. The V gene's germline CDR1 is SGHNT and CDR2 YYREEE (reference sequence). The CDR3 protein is CASSGGLATEQFF. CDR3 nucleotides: TGTGCCAGCAGCGGGGGGCTAGCGACTGAGCAGTTCTTC.

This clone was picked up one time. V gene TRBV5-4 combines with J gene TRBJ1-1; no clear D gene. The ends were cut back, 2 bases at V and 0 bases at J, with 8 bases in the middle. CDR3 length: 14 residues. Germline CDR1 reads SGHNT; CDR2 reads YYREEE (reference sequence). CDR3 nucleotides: TGTGCCAGCAGCTTCCCCGGCCTGAACACTGAAGCTTTCTTT. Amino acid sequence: CASSFPGLNTEAFF.

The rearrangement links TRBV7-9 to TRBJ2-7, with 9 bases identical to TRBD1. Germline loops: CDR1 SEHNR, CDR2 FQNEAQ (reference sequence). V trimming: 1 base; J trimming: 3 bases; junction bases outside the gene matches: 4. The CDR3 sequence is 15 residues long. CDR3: CASSLVTGGRYEQYF. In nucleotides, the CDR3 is TGTGCCAGCAGCTTAGTAACAGGGGGCCGCTACGAGCAGTACTTC.

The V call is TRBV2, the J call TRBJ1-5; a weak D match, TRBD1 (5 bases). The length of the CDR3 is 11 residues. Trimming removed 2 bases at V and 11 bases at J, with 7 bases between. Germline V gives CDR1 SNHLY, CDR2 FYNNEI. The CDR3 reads CASSERGAQHF. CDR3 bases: TGTGCCAGCAGTGAAAGGGGAGCCCAGCATTTT. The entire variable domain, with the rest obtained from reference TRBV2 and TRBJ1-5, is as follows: EPEVTQTPSHQVTQMGQEVILRCVPISNHLYFYWYRQILGQKVEFLVSFYNNEISEKSEIFDDQFSVERPDGSNFTLKIRSTKLEDSAMYFCASSERGAQHFGDGTRLSIL.

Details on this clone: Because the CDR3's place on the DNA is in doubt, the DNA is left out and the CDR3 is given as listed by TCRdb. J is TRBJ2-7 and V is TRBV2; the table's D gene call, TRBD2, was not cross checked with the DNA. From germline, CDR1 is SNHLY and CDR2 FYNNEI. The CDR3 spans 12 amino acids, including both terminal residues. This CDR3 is CASMVAGGIEYF.

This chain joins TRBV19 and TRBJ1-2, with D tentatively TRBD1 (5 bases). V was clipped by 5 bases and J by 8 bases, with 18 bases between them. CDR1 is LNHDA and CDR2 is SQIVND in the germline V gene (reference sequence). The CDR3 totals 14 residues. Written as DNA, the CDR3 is TGTGCCAGTAGTTCGGGTGACAGATCCTTGGGCTACACCTTC. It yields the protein CASSSGDRSLGYTF.

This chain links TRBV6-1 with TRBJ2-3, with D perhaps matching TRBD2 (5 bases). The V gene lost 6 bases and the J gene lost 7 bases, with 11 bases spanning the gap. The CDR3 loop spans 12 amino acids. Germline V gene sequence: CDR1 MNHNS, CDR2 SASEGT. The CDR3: CASSLGSNTQYF. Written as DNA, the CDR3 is TGTGCCAGCAGCCTGGGGAGTAATACGCAGTATTTT.

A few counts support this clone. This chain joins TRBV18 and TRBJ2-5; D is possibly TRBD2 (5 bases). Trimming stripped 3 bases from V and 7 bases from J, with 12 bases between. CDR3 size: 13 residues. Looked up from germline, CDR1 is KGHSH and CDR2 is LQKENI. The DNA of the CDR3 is TGTGCCAGCTCACCCGACTACTTAGGGACCCAGTACTTC. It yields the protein CASSPDYLGTQYF.

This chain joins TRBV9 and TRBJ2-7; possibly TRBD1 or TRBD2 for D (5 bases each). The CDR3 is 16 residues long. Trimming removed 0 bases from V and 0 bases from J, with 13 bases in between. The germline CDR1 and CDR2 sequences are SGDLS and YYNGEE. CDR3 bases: TGTGCCAGCAGCGTAGAGGGGACGGAAAGCTCCTACGAGCAGTACTTC. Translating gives CASSVEGTESSYEQYF.

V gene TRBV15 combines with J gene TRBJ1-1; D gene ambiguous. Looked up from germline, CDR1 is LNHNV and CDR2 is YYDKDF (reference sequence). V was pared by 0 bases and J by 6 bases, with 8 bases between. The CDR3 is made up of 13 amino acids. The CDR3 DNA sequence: TGTGCCACCAGCAGAGATGTAGGATCTGAAGCTTTCTTT. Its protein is CATSRDVGSEAFF.

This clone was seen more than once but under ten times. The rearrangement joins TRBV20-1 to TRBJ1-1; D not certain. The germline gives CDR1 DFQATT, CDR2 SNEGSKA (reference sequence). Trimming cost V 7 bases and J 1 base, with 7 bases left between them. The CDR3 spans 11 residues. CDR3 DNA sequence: TGCAGTGTTCTATCGAACACTGAAGCTTTCTTT. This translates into CSVLSNTEAFF.